There are a few counts of the clone carrying this T cell receptor (beta chain). This sample is part of a study of blood T cell repertoires in COVID-19. At the level of the study: Specimens from acute and convalescent COVID-19 originated in the United States, Italy and Spain.

Germline CDR1 reads ENHRY; CDR2 reads SYGVKD. Losses at the gene ends were 6 bases for V and 7 bases for J; bases not matched to a gene: 7. This CDR3 comprises 15 residues. Original analysis: Cell counts per sample came from amplifying reference gene primers. Generated by immunoSEQ multiplex PCR, the TCRdb table keeps only in-frame clones and is missing some. That table gives V, J and clone size, and the DNA gave D and trimming. The repertoire holds 100,000 to 150,000 clones, with 65% to 85% as singletons. The specimen was peripheral blood. This clonotype originated in an elderly man with active or convalescent COVID-19. This chain connects TRBV10-3 to TRBJ2-1; 12 bases are a match to TRBD2. CDR3 coding DNA: TGTGCCATCAGGGACCCTAGCGGGGGGGCGAATGAGCAGTTCTTC. It specifies CAIRDPSGGANEQFF.